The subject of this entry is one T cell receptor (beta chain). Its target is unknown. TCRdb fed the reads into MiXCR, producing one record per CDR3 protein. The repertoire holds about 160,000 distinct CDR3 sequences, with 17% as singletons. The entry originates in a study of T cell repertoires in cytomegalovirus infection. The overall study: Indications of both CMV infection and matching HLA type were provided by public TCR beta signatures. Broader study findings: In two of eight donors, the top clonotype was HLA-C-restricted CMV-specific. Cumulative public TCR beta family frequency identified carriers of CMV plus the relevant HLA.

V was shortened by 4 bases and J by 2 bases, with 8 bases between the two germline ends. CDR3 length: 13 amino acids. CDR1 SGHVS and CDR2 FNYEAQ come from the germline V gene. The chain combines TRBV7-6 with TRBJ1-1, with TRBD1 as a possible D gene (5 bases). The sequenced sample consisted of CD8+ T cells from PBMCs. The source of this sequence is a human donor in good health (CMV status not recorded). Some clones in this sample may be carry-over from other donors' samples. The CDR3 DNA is TGTGCCAGCAGCTCCCGGACAAACACTGAAGCTTTCTTT. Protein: CASSSRTNTEAFF. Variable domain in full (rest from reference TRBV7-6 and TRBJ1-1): GAGVSQSPRYKVTKRGQDVALRCDPISGHVSLYWYRQALGQGPEFLTYFNYEAQQDKSGLPNDRFSAERPEGSISTLTIQRTEQRDSAMYRCASSSRTNTEAFFGQGTRLTVV.